Below are 9 T cell receptor beta chains sequenced from a single sample in a study of blood T cells in healthy people across ages. It was with a sample-barcoded 5' primer and a J-beta primer mix that a second PCR of about 6 to 11 cycles was run. TCRdb itself ran the 5' RACE reads through MiXCR, one entry per CDR3 protein. The sample lists about 1.8 million distinct CDR3 sequences, around 48% occurring once. Sequenced: blood. The receptors shown here come from a woman in her forties in good health.

The V call is TRBV5-1, the J call TRBJ2-7; D is perhaps TRBD1 or TRBD2 (5 bases each). The CDR3 length is 15 residues. With 4 bases removed from V and 3 bases from J, the gap between germline ends came to 17 bases. Germline CDR1 is SGHRS and CDR2 is YFSETQ. CDR3 protein: CASSVRTGTGYEQYF. The CDR3 DNA is TGCGCCAGCAGCGTTAGAACCGGGACGGGCTACGAGCAGTACTTC.

The V and J genes are TRBV12-3 or TRBV12-4 and TRBJ1-5; maybe TRBD1 (6 bases). CDR3 length: 15 amino acids. V shed 6 bases and J shed 1 base, with 13 bases lying between them. The CDR3 DNA reads as TGTGCCAGCAGGAGAAGTACAGGGAGCAATCAGCCCCAGCATTTT. Protein product: CASRRSTGSNQPQHF.

This clonotype came up a few times. This chain joins TRBV6-2 or TRBV6-3 and TRBJ2-7; D may be TRBD1 (5 bases). Trimming shortened V by 2 bases and J by 8 bases, and 16 bases separated the two germline ends. In germline, CDR1 is MNHEY, CDR2 SVGEGT. The CDR3 is 14 amino acids. The CDR3 spells CASSYQGRGNKQYF. In nucleotides, the CDR3 is TGTGCCAGCAGTTACCAGGGAAGGGGCAACAAGCAGTACTTC.

This clonotype was detected only a few times. The chain combines TRBV5-1 with TRBJ2-5, with TRBD1 matching 8 bases. Losses at the gene ends were 3 bases for V and 5 bases for J; bases not matched to a gene: 9. The CDR3 loop spans 15 amino acids. From germline, CDR1 is SGHRS and CDR2 YFSETQ. The CDR3 protein is CASSSTGQGRETQYF. In DNA form, the CDR3 reads TGCGCCAGCAGCTCCACAGGACAGGGCCGGGAGACCCAGTACTTC.

This clonotype showed up just a few times. The chain employs TRBV15 and TRBJ2-7; D call uncertain. Germline CDR1 LNHNV, CDR2 YYDKDF (reference sequence). The CDR3 totals 13 residues. V shed 0 bases and J shed 2 bases, with 5 bases lying between them. CDR3 coding DNA: TGTGCCACCAGCAGAGATTTTGCCTACGAGCAGTACTTC. Its translation: CATSRDFAYEQYF.

This clonotype was found once. The chain combines TRBV7-2 with TRBJ2-7, with 7 nucleotides matching TRBD2. The CDR3 loop spans 16 amino acids. Germline CDR1 SGHTA, CDR2 FQGNSA. With V trimmed by 1 base and J by 4 bases, 10 bases remained unmatched. CDR3 sequence (DNA): TGTGCCAGCAGCTTAGTGGCGGGAGATATACCTTACGAGCAGTACTTC. Translating gives CASSLVAGDIPYEQYF.

Only a few counts were recorded for this clonotype. The chain links TRBV27 to TRBJ2-4; D tentatively reads TRBD1 or TRBD2 (6 bases each). V was pared by 6 bases and J by 4 bases, with 16 bases between. The CDR3 loop spans 15 amino acids. Germline-derived CDR1 and CDR2 are MNHEY and SMNVEV (reference sequence). CDR3 residues: CASRDHGGNKNIQYF. The CDR3 DNA follows: TGTGCCAGCAGAGACCACGGGGGCAATAAAAACATTCAGTACTTC.

The chain is built from TRBV7-2 and TRBJ2-5; 9 bases align to TRBD1. V trimming: 3 bases; J trimming: 4 bases; junction bases outside the gene matches: 15. The CDR3 has 18 residues. Germline V CDR1 and CDR2: SGHTA, FQGNSA. The CDR3 region has the DNA TGTGCCAGCAGCTTGGGTCTATGGGGACAGGGACCTTCAGAGACCCAGTACTTC. Amino acids: CASSLGLWGQGPSETQYF.

The chain combines TRBV20-1 with TRBJ1-2; perhaps TRBD1 as D (5 bases). Germline V gives CDR1 DFQATT, CDR2 SNEGSKA (reference sequence). This CDR3 region has 13 residues. With 3 bases removed from V and 6 bases from J, the gap between germline ends came to 14 bases. This chain's CDR3 is CSASGGAIDGYTF. CDR3 nucleotide sequence: TGCAGTGCTAGCGGGGGTGCTATCGATGGCTACACCTTC.